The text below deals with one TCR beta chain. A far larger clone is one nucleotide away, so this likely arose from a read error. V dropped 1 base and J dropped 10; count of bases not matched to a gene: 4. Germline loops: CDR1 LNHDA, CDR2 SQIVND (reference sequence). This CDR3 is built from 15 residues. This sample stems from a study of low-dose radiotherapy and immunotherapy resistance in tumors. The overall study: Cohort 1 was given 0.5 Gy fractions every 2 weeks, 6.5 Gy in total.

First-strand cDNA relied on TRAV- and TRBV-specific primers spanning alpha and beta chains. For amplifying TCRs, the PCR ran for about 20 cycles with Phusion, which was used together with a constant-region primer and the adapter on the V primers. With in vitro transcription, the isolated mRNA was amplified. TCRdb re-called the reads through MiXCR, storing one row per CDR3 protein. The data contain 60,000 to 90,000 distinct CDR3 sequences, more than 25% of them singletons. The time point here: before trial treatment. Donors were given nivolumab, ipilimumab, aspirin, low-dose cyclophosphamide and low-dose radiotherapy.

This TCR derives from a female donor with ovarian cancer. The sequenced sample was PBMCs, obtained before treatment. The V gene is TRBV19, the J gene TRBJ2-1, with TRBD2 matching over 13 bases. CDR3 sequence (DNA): TGTGCCAGTAGTATAGGGACTAGCGGGAGTTACGAGCAGTTCTTC. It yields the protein CASSIGTSGSYEQFF. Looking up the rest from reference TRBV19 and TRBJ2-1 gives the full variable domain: DGGITQSPKYLFRKEGQNVTLSCEQNLNHDAMYWYRQDPGQGLRLIYYSQIVNDFQKGDIAEGYSVSREKKESFPLTVTSAQKNPTAFYLCASSIGTSGSYEQFFGPGTRLTVL.